One and the same sample provided the 13 T cell receptor beta chains below, sequenced in a study of OX40 agonist ivuxolimab in advanced cancers. Some clones are missing from TCRdb's copy, which holds only in-frame ones; the method was immunoSEQ multiplex PCR. The sample has tens of thousands of clones, around 90% seen once. This material consisted of CD4+ or CD8+ T cells sorted from blood, taken in a trial of the OX40 agonist ivuxolimab. These receptor sequences come from an adult with an advanced solid tumor such as melanoma, head and neck, liver or kidney cancer.

J is TRBJ2-3 and V is TRBV1; TRBD1 is the table's D call and was not checked against the DNA. TRBV1 is a listed pseudogene. CDR3 size: 13 residues. This CDR3 is CTSSQDQGDTQYF. CDR3 DNA: TGCACCAGCAGCCAAGATCAGGGAGATACGCAGTATTTT.

The rearrangement joins TRBV9 to TRBJ1-3; weak D call: TRBD1 (5 bases). CDR1 is SGDLS and CDR2 is YYNGEE in the germline V gene. The CDR3 is made up of 12 amino acids. Trimming removed 7 bases at V and 2 bases at J, with 7 bases between. The CDR3 protein is CASGGPGNTIYF. In DNA form, the CDR3 reads TGTGCCAGCGGGGGACCTGGAAACACCATATATTTT.

This rearrangement joins TRBV27 to TRBJ2-7; a possible D gene is TRBD2 (10 bases). In germline, CDR1 is MNHEY, CDR2 SMNVEV (reference sequence). Trimming removed 6 bases at V and 3 bases at J, with 30 bases between. The CDR3 extends over 19 amino acids. This chain's CDR3 is CASRLTGGELAGDLYEQYF. CDR3 bases: TGTGCCAGCAGGTTGACAGGGGGTGAGCTAGCGGGAGATCTCTACGAGCAGTACTTC.

The chain uses TRBV5-1 and TRBJ2-1, with 10 bases matching TRBD2. V trimming: 4 bases; J trimming: 4 bases; junction bases outside the gene matches: 8. CDR3 length equals 16 residues. CDR1 SGHRS and CDR2 YFSETQ come from the germline V gene. The CDR3 sequence: CASSPGLALGYNEQFF. The CDR3, as DNA: TGCGCCAGCAGCCCGGGACTAGCGTTAGGTTACAATGAGCAGTTCTTC. The full variable domain, completed using reference TRBV5-1 and TRBJ2-1, is KAGVTQTPRYLIKTRGQQVTLSCSPISGHRSVSWYQQTPGQGLQFLFEYFSETQRNKGNFPGRFSGRQFSNSRSEMNVSTLELGDSALYLCASSPGLALGYNEQFFGPGTRLTVL.

The V gene is TRBV5-1, the J gene TRBJ2-1; 9 nucleotides match TRBD2. V gave up 0 bases and J gave up 0 bases; unmatched junction bases: 7. This CDR3 contains 18 residues. From germline, CDR1 is SGHRS and CDR2 YFSETQ. The CDR3, as DNA: TGCGCCAGCAGCTTGGAACTAGCGGGTGGGCGCTCCTACAATGAGCAGTTCTTC. Its translation is CASSLELAGGRSYNEQFF.

The J gene is TRBJ2-7, the V gene TRBV27; D gene unclear. The CDR3 runs 15 residues. V gave up 0 bases and J gave up 3 bases, with 12 bases separating them. From germline, CDR1 is MNHEY and CDR2 SMNVEV (reference sequence). The CDR3, as DNA: TGTGCCAGCAGTTTATCAGGGATCCTAAACTACGAGCAGTACTTC. Amino acid sequence: CASSLSGILNYEQYF.

The chain links TRBV18 to TRBJ2-5, with a weak D call TRBD2 (5 bases). The CDR3 loop spans 14 amino acids. V was cut by 3 bases and J by 5 bases, with 13 bases left in between. In germline, CDR1 is KGHSH, CDR2 LQKENI. CDR3 in amino acids: CASSPSVSGETQYF. As DNA, the CDR3 is TGTGCCAGCTCACCGTCCGTCAGCGGCGAGACCCAGTACTTC.

The chain has TRBV6-6 and TRBJ2-3, with 8 nucleotides matching TRBD1. The CDR3 sequence is 16 residues long. V lost 7 bases and J lost 8; bases outside the gene matches: 17. Germline assignment: CDR1 MNHNY and CDR2 SVGAGI (reference sequence). CDR3 DNA sequence: TGTGCCAGCACCCCGGGTGGGCAGGGGGCCAGAGGTACGCAGTATTTT. It yields the protein CASTPGGQGARGTQYF.

This sequence joins TRBV7-2 and TRBJ2-7, with no clear D. CDR1 is SGHTA and CDR2 is FQGNSA in the germline V gene. This CDR3 region has 14 residues. The V end was cut by 2 bases, the J end by 3 bases, with 11 bases between. The chain's CDR3 is CASSLRQKFYEQYF. The CDR3 coding sequence is TGTGCCAGCAGCTTAAGGCAAAAGTTCTACGAGCAGTACTTC.

V gene TRBV4-2 combines with J gene TRBJ2-2; D possibly corresponds to TRBD2 (5 bases). The CDR3 is made up of 15 amino acids. Germline lookup yields CDR1 LGHNA and CDR2 YNFKEQ. Trimming took off 5 bases at V and 1 base at J, with 11 bases between the two ends. The CDR3 DNA follows: TGTGCCAGCAGCGGAAGAGGGAAGAACACCGGGGAGCTGTTTTTT. It is translated as CASSGRGKNTGELFF.

The chain joins TRBV2 to TRBJ1-5; a weak D match, TRBD1 (6 bases). This CDR3 spans 14 amino acids. V shed 7 bases and J shed 1 base, with 11 bases lying between them. From germline, CDR1 is SNHLY and CDR2 FYNNEI. The CDR3 loop is CASMGGGSNQPQHF. The CDR3 DNA is TGTGCCAGCATGGGGGGCGGGAGCAATCAGCCCCAGCATTTT.

The chain employs TRBV6-1 and TRBJ1-2; TRBD1 is a possible D gene (5 bases). The CDR3 loop spans 14 amino acids. Germline assignment: CDR1 MNHNS and CDR2 SASEGT. Trimming took 1 base from V and 7 from J, leaving 13 bases between them. The CDR3: CASSEDRGPPGYTF. CDR3 DNA: TGTGCCAGCAGTGAAGATCGGGGACCGCCTGGCTACACCTTC.

Ten or more counts support this clone. The V and J genes are TRBV5-6 and TRBJ1-2; TRBD1 matches at 8 bases. The germline V gene encodes CDR1 SGHDT and CDR2 YYEEEE. V was clipped by 4 bases and J by 13 bases; unmatched bases: 9. This CDR3 is 12 amino acids long. The CDR3 DNA reads TGTGCCAGCAGCACCGATACAGGGGGACTCACCTTC. It is translated as CASSTDTGGLTF.